Below, one T cell receptor (beta chain) is given with its context. The antigen remains undetermined. The data are from a study of T-cell reconstitution after alpha-beta-depleted transplantation in children. This CDR3 spans 14 amino acids. V was pared by 1 base and J by 8 bases, with 11 bases between. Germline V gives CDR1 SEHNR, CDR2 FQNEAQ (reference sequence). Study-wide findings and caveats: It was surviving recipient T cells and thymic progenitors that gave some patients high TCRbeta diversity at day 60. Several hundred graft clones that had expanded were reportedly the source of alpha-beta T cells about two months after transplant. T cells produced anew were the main source of T-cell counts and diversity one year after transplant.

TCRbeta library construction was performed incorporating unique molecular identifiers. One entry per CDR3 protein, called by TCRdb with MiXCR from the PCR reads. Of some 260,000 distinct CDR3 sequences detected, roughly a quarter appear once; the ten largest clones hold about 5%. The sample here was PBMCs, mostly from graft donor cells, taken 360 days after TCRalphabeta/CD19-depleted stem cell transplant. This receptor was obtained from a female patient aged 2 to 10 who had a stem cell transplant for congenital amegakaryocytic thrombocytopenia, so the T cells may come from the graft donor. V and J are TRBV7-9 and TRBJ2-2; D remains ambiguous. The chain's CDR3 is CASSLVPSDGELFF. DNA for the CDR3: TGTGCCAGCAGCTTAGTCCCAAGCGATGGGGAGCTGTTTTTT. Variable domain in full (rest from reference TRBV7-9 and TRBJ2-2): DTGVSQNPRHKITKRGQNVTFRCDPISEHNRLYWYRQTLGQGPEFLTYFQNEAQLEKSRLLSDRFSAERPKGSFSTLEIQRTEQGDSAMYLCASSLVPSDGELFFGEGSRLTVL.